This record looks at one T cell receptor beta chain sequence and its context. Its antigen is unidentified. The CDR3 length is 13 residues. Germline V gives CDR1 MNHEY, CDR2 SMNVEV (reference sequence). Trimming stripped 4 bases from V and 3 bases from J, with 9 bases between. PCR was performed using 60 Vbeta and 13 Jbeta primers. Sequenced by immunoSEQ multiplex PCR; TCRdb stores in-frame clones only, minus some. The table lists roughly 43,000 clones, roughly 60% of them singletons. This entry belongs to a study of cytomegalovirus exposure and HLA in healthy donors. Study-wide results and caveats: Later on, a genetic analysis was performed. It linked a missense variant in DCLRE1C with V- and J-gene trimming of TCR beta. From TCR beta sequences, most subjects' HLA-A and HLA-B alleles were reportedly predicted accurately.

The receptor comes from a human donor in good health. The genes are TRBV27 and TRBJ1-1, with D possibly being TRBD1 (6 bases). The sample was PBMCs. CDR3 nucleotides: TGTGCCAGCAGTTGGGACATCGACACTGAAGCTTTCTTT. It yields the protein CASSWDIDTEAFF.